One and the same sample provided the 3 T cell receptor beta chains below, sequenced in a study of PD-1 blockade in mismatch repair-deficient tumors. Using immunoSEQ multiplex PCR, the repertoire was profiled, and TCRdb retains in-frame clones only, with some absent. The table has fewer than 100,000 clones, 81% seen once. The sequencing used peripheral blood, collected 12 weeks after starting pembrolizumab. These receptors originate from an adult with mismatch repair-deficient cancer.

The CDR3 bases are TGTGCCAGCAGGGCAGGAGACCGCGACTATGGCTACACCTTC. This gives the protein CASRAGDRDYGYTF. The J gene is TRBJ1-2, the V gene TRBV6-5; D is ambiguous. This CDR3 comprises 14 residues. The V end lost 6 bases, the J end lost 3 bases, and 14 bases lay between the germline ends. Per germline, CDR1 MNHEY and CDR2 SVGAGI.

V usage is TRBV2 and J usage is TRBJ2-5; D call uncertain. This CDR3 contains 11 residues. Germline V gene data show CDR1 as SNHLY and CDR2 as FYNNEI. Between the trimmed V and J ends, which lost 6 bases and 4 bases, there was a span of 6 bases. The CDR3 spells CASRARETQYF. CDR3 DNA sequence: TGTGCCAGCAGGGCAAGAGAGACCCAGTACTTC.

The genes are TRBV6-1 and TRBJ2-3, with a weak D call TRBD1 (5 bases). The germline V gene encodes CDR1 MNHNS and CDR2 SASEGT. The CDR3 loop spans 15 amino acids. Trimming left V 4 bases short and J 5 bases short, with 16 bases between. The CDR3 sequence: CASSVGHSQGDTQYF. The CDR3 DNA reads as TGTGCCAGCAGTGTAGGACACTCTCAGGGAGATACGCAGTATTTT.